In its sample, the clone carrying this T cell receptor (beta chain) was seen many times. The antigen is not known. The source material, RNA transcripts, was used to amplify TCR beta CDR3 regions. With the HTBI primer set, the TCR CDR3 went through a first round of RT-PCR. TCRdb re-called the multiplex PCR reads through MiXCR, storing one row per CDR3 protein. The table lists 300,000 to 350,000 distinct CDR3 sequences, roughly 17% of them singletons. Germline lookup yields CDR1 MNHEY and CDR2 SMNVEV (reference sequence). The CDR3 is 11 residues long. V dropped 9 bases and J dropped 6 bases, with 9 bases sitting between them. The entry originates in a study of T cells in Graves' hyperthyroidism and ophthalmopathy. Study outcomes and limitations: Ophthalmopathy and stable hyperthyroidism were told apart by a 13 V-J model.

The source material was blood. V gene TRBV27 combines with J gene TRBJ2-1; D remains ambiguous. This TCR was recovered from a man aged 30 to 39 with Graves' hyperthyroidism. The CDR3 sequence is CASLTLNEQFF. Here the CDR3 DNA reads TGTGCCAGTCTAACTCTCAATGAGCAGTTCTTC.